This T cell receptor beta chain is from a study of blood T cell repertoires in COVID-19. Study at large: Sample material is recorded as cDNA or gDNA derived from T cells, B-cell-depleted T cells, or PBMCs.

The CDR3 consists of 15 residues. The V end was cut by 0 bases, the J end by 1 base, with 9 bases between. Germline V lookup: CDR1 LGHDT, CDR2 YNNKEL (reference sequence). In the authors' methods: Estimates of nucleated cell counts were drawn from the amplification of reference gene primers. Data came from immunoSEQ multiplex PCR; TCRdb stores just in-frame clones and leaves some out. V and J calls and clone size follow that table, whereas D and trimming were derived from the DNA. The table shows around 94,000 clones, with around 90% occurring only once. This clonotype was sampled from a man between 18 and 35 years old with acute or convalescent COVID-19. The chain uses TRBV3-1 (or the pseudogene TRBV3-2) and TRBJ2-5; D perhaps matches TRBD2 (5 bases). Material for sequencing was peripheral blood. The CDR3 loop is CASSQDRGPQETQYF. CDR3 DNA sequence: TGTGCCAGCAGCCAAGATAGAGGGCCCCAAGAGACCCAGTACTTC.